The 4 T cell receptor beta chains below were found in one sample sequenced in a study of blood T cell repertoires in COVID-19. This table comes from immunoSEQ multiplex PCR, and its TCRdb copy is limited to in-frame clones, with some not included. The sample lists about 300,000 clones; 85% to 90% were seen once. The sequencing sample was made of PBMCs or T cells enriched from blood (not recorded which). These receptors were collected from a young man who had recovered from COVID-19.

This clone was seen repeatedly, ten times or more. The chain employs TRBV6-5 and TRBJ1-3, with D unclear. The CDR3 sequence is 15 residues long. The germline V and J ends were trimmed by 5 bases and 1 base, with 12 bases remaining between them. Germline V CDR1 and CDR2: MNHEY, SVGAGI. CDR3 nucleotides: TGTGCCAGCAGTAACAAACAGATTTCTGGAAACACCATATATTTT. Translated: CASSNKQISGNTIYF.

The CDR3 region has the DNA TGCGCCAGCAGCCAAGAACCCTCAGGACAGACTAGCAATCAGCCCCAGCATTTT. It yields the protein CASSQEPSGQTSNQPQHF. The chain is built from TRBV4-1 and TRBJ1-5, with D tentatively TRBD1 (6 bases). The CDR3 has 18 amino acids. The germline V gene encodes CDR1 MGHRA and CDR2 YSYEKL. V lost 0 bases and J lost 0, with 15 bases in between.

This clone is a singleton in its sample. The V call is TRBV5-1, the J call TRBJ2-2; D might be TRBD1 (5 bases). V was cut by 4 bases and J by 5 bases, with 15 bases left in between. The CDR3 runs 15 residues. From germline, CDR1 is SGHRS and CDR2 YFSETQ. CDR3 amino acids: CASSPWTTTTGELFF. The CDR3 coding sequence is TGCGCCAGCAGCCCTTGGACAACAACGACCGGGGAGCTGTTTTTT.

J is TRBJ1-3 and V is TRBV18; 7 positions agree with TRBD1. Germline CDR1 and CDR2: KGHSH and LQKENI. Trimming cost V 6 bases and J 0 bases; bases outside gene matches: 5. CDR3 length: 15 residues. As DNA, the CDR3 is TGTGCCAGCTCCCATACAGGGGCCTCTGGAAACACCATATATTTT. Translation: CASSHTGASGNTIYF.